Following are 29 T cell receptor beta chains from one sample sequenced in a study of blood T cells in healthy people across ages. Through a sample-barcoded 5' primer and a J-beta primer mix, a second PCR was run for roughly 6 to 11 cycles. In TCRdb, the 5' RACE reads were re-called with MiXCR into one record per CDR3 protein. In the table there are about 1 million distinct CDR3 sequences, 35% to 50% of which are singletons. Sequenced input: blood. Receptors originate from a woman in her sixties in good health.

This clonotype has ten or more counts. CDR3 bases: TGCGCCAGCAGCTTGGGCGAAGCGGCTTTCTTT. As protein: CASSLGEAAFF. The chain links TRBV5-1 to TRBJ1-1, with D uncertain. Germline CDR1 reads SGHRS; CDR2 reads YFSETQ. Trimming left V 0 bases short and J 11 bases short, with 8 bases between. CDR3 length equals 11 residues.

This clonotype was seen a few times. This chain connects TRBV11-2 to TRBJ2-5, with D possibly being TRBD2 (6 bases). Looked up from germline, CDR1 is SGHAT and CDR2 is FQNNGV. The CDR3 is 14 amino acids. Trimming stripped 5 bases from V and 5 bases from J, with 15 bases between. CDR3 in DNA: TGTGCCAGCAGCCCATTTGGGGGGTTTGAGACCCAGTACTTC. Protein sequence: CASSPFGGFETQYF.

A few counts support this clonotype. The chain recombines TRBV6-5 with TRBJ2-3; 8 bases are a match to TRBD2. Trimming at V came to 6 bases and at J to 6 bases, leaving 11 bases not matched to a gene. CDR1 and CDR2 from the germline V gene are MNHEY and SVGAGI. This CDR3 region has 15 residues. The CDR3 coding sequence is TGTGCCAGCAGCCAAACTAGCGGATCGCGGGATACGCAGTATTTT. Protein product: CASSQTSGSRDTQYF.

The chain links TRBV4-2 to TRBJ2-7; 8 nucleotides agree with TRBD2. The CDR3 is made up of 15 amino acids. Germline-derived CDR1 and CDR2 are LGHNA and YNFKEQ. V trimming: 1 base; J trimming: 6 bases; junction bases outside the gene matches: 8. The CDR3 is CASSQVQRERVEQYF. The CDR3 DNA sequence: TGTGCCAGCAGCCAAGTACAGCGGGAGAGAGTCGAGCAGTACTTC.

This clonotype is a singleton in its sample. The J gene is TRBJ2-7, the V gene TRBV6-2 or TRBV6-3; 7 bases match TRBD1. The CDR3 consists of 14 residues. The J segment lost 2 bases and the V segment lost 1 base, leaving 2 bases of the junction unmatched. Looked up from germline, CDR1 is MNHEY and CDR2 is SVGEGT. The CDR3 here is CASSYWDSPYEQYF. The CDR3 region has the DNA TGTGCCAGCAGTTACTGGGACAGCCCCTACGAGCAGTACTTC.

The chain employs TRBV12-5 and TRBJ2-4; 9 bases fit TRBD1. The J call may be mistaken, given a closer DNA end match to TRBJ2-7. Germline CDR1 and CDR2: LGHNT and FRNRAP. The CDR3 consists of 16 residues. The DNA of the CDR3 is TGTGCTAGTGGTTTGGCTTCCGGGACAGGGTTCATCGAGCAGTACTTC. Translation gives CASGLASGTGFIEQYF.

The J gene is TRBJ2-7, the V gene TRBV5-1; TRBD2 agrees at 9 bases. The CDR3 extends over 16 amino acids. J lost 5 bases, V lost 0 bases, and 9 bases had no gene match. Germline CDR1 and CDR2: SGHRS and YFSETQ. DNA of the CDR3: TGCGCCAGCAGCTTGGGAGCACTAGCGGGTCTCGACGAGCAGTACTTC. This sequence encodes CASSLGALAGLDEQYF.

The J gene is TRBJ2-1, the V gene TRBV28; tentatively, D is TRBD2 (6 bases). V was trimmed by 7 bases and J by 2 bases, leaving 15 bases between them. This CDR3 region has 15 residues. Germline-derived CDR1 and CDR2 are MDHEN and SYDVKM. CDR3 sequence: CASMRRGVTYNEQFF. The CDR3, as DNA: TGTGCCAGCATGCGGCGCGGGGTAACCTACAATGAGCAGTTCTTC.

This chain connects TRBV9 to TRBJ2-7, with 9 bases that match TRBD1. J lost 5 bases, V lost 0 bases, and 6 bases had no gene match. In germline, CDR1 is SGDLS, CDR2 YYNGEE. The CDR3 extends over 15 amino acids. The CDR3: CASSVVGQGFHEQYF. CDR3 in DNA: TGTGCCAGCAGCGTAGTAGGACAGGGGTTCCACGAGCAGTACTTC. Full variable domain (missing parts from reference TRBV9 and TRBJ2-7): DSGVTQTPKHLITATGQRVTLRCSPRSGDLSVYWYQQSLDQGLQFLIQYYNGEERAKGNILERFSAQQFPDLHSELNLSSLELGDSALYFCASSVVGQGFHEQYFGPGTRLTVT.

This clonotype was seen more than once but under ten times. This sequence joins TRBV20-1 and TRBJ2-5, with 8 bases that match TRBD2. The trim removed 5 bases at V and 4 bases at J, leaving 6 bases unmatched. CDR3 length equals 13 residues. Germline V gene sequence: CDR1 DFQATT, CDR2 SNEGSKA (reference sequence). The CDR3 protein is CSARAGVRETQYF. As DNA, the CDR3 is TGCAGTGCTCGAGCGGGAGTAAGAGAGACCCAGTACTTC.

The table lists this clonotype with a few counts. This chain connects TRBV2 to TRBJ2-4; D perhaps matches TRBD1 (5 bases). The J call is doubtful: the DNA matches TRBJ2-7 better. CDR3 length equals 13 residues. Germline CDR1 SNHLY, CDR2 FYNNEI. The chain's CDR3 is CASSDGRVFEQYF. CDR3 nucleotide sequence: TGTGCCAGCAGTGACGGCAGGGTGTTCGAGCAGTACTTC.

This clonotype has only one observation. J is TRBJ2-7 and V is TRBV3-1; no reliable D call. The germline V gene encodes CDR1 LGHDT and CDR2 YNNKEL (reference sequence). V lost 4 bases and J 6 bases, leaving 4 bases between the germline ends. The length of the CDR3 is 10 residues. The CDR3 sequence is CASSPSEQYF. CDR3 bases: TGTGCCAGCAGCCCCAGCGAGCAGTACTTC.

This chain uses TRBV6-2 or TRBV6-3 with TRBJ2-1; 9 bases line up with TRBD2. Germline lookup yields CDR1 MNHEY and CDR2 SVGEGT. The CDR3 consists of 15 residues. V trimming: 8 bases; J trimming: 7 bases; junction bases outside the gene matches: 12. For the CDR3, the DNA is TGTGCCAGCGGCTATAGCGGGAGTGGAAGGAATGAGCAGTTCTTC. As protein: CASGYSGSGRNEQFF.

This clonotype occurred a few times. The junction and the germline gene differ at one end; a read error may be behind it. This chain connects TRBV3-1 to TRBJ2-3; 7 nucleotides align to TRBD2. The CDR3 spans 16 residues. Germline assignment: CDR1 LGHDT and CDR2 YNNKEL (reference sequence). CDR3 in amino acids: CASSRRSGVSTGTQYF. In DNA form, the CDR3 reads TGTGCCAGCAGCCGCCGCAGCGGGGTGAGCACAGGTACGCAGTATTTT.

This clonotype appeared a single time. The junction does not match germline at one end; this may be a read error. This rearrangement joins TRBV15 to TRBJ2-1; 9 nucleotides line up with TRBD2. The germline V gene encodes CDR1 LNHNV and CDR2 YYDKDF (reference sequence). This CDR3 comprises 18 residues. DNA for the CDR3: TGTGCCACCAGCAGTGATTATAGCGGGGGCGGTTCCTACAATAAGCAGTTCTTC. Protein: CATSSDYSGGGSYNKQFF.

The chain joins TRBV6-2 or TRBV6-3 to TRBJ2-2; D unclear. Per germline, CDR1 MNHEY and CDR2 SVGEGT. CDR3 length: 13 amino acids. The V gene lost 6 bases and the J gene lost 6 bases, with 11 bases spanning the gap. The CDR3 DNA follows: TGTGCCAGCAGCCCCAGGACGGCCGGGGAGCTGTTTTTT. As protein: CASSPRTAGELFF.

There are a few counts of this clonotype. The DNA of the CDR3 is TGCGCCAGCAGCCTCCACTGGGAGACCCAGTACTTC. Protein sequence: CASSLHWETQYF. The V call is TRBV5-1, the J call TRBJ2-5, with D unresolved. Trimming removed 4 bases at V and 5 bases at J, with 9 bases between. The CDR3 is 12 residues long. The germline CDR1 and CDR2 sequences are SGHRS and YFSETQ.

A few counts support this clonotype. The V gene is TRBV20-1, the J gene TRBJ1-5, with D possibly matching TRBD1 (5 bases). Germline V gene lookup returns CDR1 DFQATT and CDR2 SNEGSKA (reference sequence). The V gene lost 5 bases and the J gene lost 6 bases, with 14 bases spanning the gap. The CDR3 contains 13 residues. DNA for the CDR3: TGCAGTGCTCGCACGGGGAGGGGTCAGCCCCAGCATTTT. The encoded protein is CSARTGRGQPQHF.

In its sample, this clonotype was seen many times. The rearrangement joins TRBV10-2 to TRBJ2-3; D possibly corresponds to TRBD2 (5 bases). The CDR3 has 15 amino acids. With 0 bases removed from V and 0 bases from J, the gap between germline ends came to 7 bases. Germline V gene sequence: CDR1 WSHSY, CDR2 SAAADI. CDR3 sequence (DNA): TGCGCCAGCAGTGAGTCTAGCGATAGCACAGATACGCAGTATTTT. Translating gives CASSESSDSTDTQYF.

The table lists this clonotype with a count of one. V gene TRBV18 combines with J gene TRBJ1-1; D is unresolved. The germline V gene encodes CDR1 KGHSH and CDR2 LQKENI. The CDR3 is 16 amino acids. Trimming took off 4 bases at V and 6 bases at J, with 21 bases between the two ends. CDR3 in amino acids: CASSLRSPDGFSEAFF. The DNA for the CDR3 is TGTGCCAGCTCACTGCGGTCCCCAGATGGGTTCTCTGAAGCTTTCTTT.

This clonotype has more than one count but fewer than ten. This chain uses TRBV28 with TRBJ2-3; TRBD2 aligns across 8 bases. This CDR3 is 14 amino acids long. Germline CDR1 is MDHEN and CDR2 is SYDVKM. V lost 3 bases, J lost 4 bases, and 3 bases stayed unmatched. DNA of the CDR3: TGTGCCAGCAGTTTGGGACTAGAGTCAGATACGCAGTATTTT. Translating it yields CASSLGLESDTQYF.

This clonotype was seen many times. CDR3 coding DNA: TGTGCCAGCAGCCAAGTGCCCCTCGGGGAGGCATCCTACGAGCAGTACTTC. It codes for CASSQVPLGEASYEQYF. This sequence joins TRBV3-1 and TRBJ2-7; D perhaps matches TRBD2 (6 bases). CDR1 is LGHDT and CDR2 is YNNKEL in the germline V gene (reference sequence). The CDR3 length is 17 residues. Trimming removed 1 base at V and 1 base at J, with 17 bases between.

V gene TRBV7-9 combines with J gene TRBJ2-7; D is ambiguous. Germline V gene sequence: CDR1 SEHNR, CDR2 FQNEAQ (reference sequence). Trimming took off 4 bases at V and 4 bases at J, with 17 bases between the two ends. The CDR3 is made up of 15 amino acids. The CDR3 protein is CASSSGRIEHYEQYF. Written as DNA, the CDR3 is TGTGCCAGCAGCTCTGGTCGGATCGAGCATTACGAGCAGTACTTC.

This clonotype was observed a handful of times. This rearrangement joins TRBV20-1 to TRBJ2-7; 9 nucleotides line up with TRBD2. The trim removed 4 bases at V and 5 bases at J, leaving 15 bases unmatched. CDR1 DFQATT and CDR2 SNEGSKA come from the germline V gene (reference sequence). The CDR3 is 16 residues long. The CDR3 DNA sequence: TGCAGTGCTACCCCCCTTAGCGGGAGAGGGCACGACGAGCAGTACTTC. Protein: CSATPLSGRGHDEQYF.

This sequence joins TRBV3-1 and TRBJ1-2, with D possibly being TRBD1 (5 bases). Germline lookup yields CDR1 LGHDT and CDR2 YNNKEL (reference sequence). This CDR3 is 19 amino acids long. V gave up 4 bases and J gave up 6 bases, with 30 bases separating them. DNA for the CDR3: TGTGCCAGCAGCCGAGGGGACGGGAGGTTTACGTTGGATTTTGATGGCTACACCTTC. It yields the protein CASSRGDGRFTLDFDGYTF.

The rearrangement links TRBV20-1 to TRBJ2-5, with TRBD1 matching 9 bases. The length of the CDR3 is 13 residues. J was trimmed by 4 bases and V by 5 bases; bases with no gene match: 5. Germline CDR1 and CDR2: DFQATT and SNEGSKA (reference sequence). The CDR3 loop is CSALQGAGETQYF. CDR3 bases: TGCAGTGCTCTACAGGGGGCAGGAGAGACCCAGTACTTC.

V is TRBV25-1 and J is TRBJ2-1; the D is unclear. The J call is in doubt because the DNA end fits TRBJ2-7 better. The CDR3 extends over 14 amino acids. Germline V lookup: CDR1 MGHDK, CDR2 SYGVNS. The CDR3 is CASSEFSVDNEQYF. CDR3 bases: TGTGCCAGCAGTGAATTCAGCGTCGACAATGAGCAGTACTTC.

CDR3 sequence (DNA): TGTGCCAGCTCGGACAGGAAGGCTTTCTTT. Translation gives CASSDRKAFF. The rearrangement links TRBV6-2 or TRBV6-3 to TRBJ1-1; 7 bases are a match to TRBD1. Germline V gene sequence: CDR1 MNHEY, CDR2 SVGEGT. This CDR3 has 10 amino acids. V shed 8 bases, J shed 11 bases, and the junction held 5 bases outside the gene matches.

About this clonotype itself: Compared with germline, one end of the junction differs, possibly owing to a read error. V gene TRBV28 combines with J gene TRBJ1-2; a weak D match, TRBD1 (5 bases). This CDR3 is 13 amino acids long. Looked up from germline, CDR1 is MDHEN and CDR2 is SYDVKM. CDR3 sequence reads: CASSGTANHGYTF. In nucleotides, the CDR3 is TGTGCCAGCAGTGGGACGGCTAACCATGGCTACACCTTC.